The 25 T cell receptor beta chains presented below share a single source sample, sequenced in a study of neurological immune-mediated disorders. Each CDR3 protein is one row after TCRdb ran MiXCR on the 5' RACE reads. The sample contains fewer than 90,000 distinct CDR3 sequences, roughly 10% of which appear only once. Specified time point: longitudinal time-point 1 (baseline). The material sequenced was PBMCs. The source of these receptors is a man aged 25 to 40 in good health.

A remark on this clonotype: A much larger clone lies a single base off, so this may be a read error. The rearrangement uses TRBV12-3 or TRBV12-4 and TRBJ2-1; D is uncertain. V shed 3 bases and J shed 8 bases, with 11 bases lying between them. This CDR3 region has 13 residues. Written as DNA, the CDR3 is TGTGCCAGCAGTTTTAGATGGCTGGATGAGCAGTTCTTC. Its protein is CASSFRWLDEQFF.

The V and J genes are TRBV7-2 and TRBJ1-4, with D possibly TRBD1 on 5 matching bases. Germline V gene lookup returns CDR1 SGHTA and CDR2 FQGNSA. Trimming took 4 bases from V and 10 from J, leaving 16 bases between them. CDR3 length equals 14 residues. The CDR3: CASSSDGTWGKLFF. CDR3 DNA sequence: TGTGCCAGCAGCTCGGACGGGACGTGGGGAAAACTGTTTTTT.

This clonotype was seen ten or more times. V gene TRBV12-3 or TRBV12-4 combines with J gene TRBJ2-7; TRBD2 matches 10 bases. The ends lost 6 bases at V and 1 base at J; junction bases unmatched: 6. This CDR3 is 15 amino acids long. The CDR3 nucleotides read TGTGCCAGCAGGTCCGGGACTAGCGCTTCCTACGAGCAGTACTTC. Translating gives CASRSGTSASYEQYF.

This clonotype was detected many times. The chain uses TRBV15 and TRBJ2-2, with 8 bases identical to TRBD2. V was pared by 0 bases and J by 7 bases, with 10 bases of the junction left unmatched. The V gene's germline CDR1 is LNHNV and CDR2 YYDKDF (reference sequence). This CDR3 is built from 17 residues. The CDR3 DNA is TGTGCCACCAGCAGAGATGGGGGCGGGGGGCGAGGCGGGGAGCTGTTTTTT. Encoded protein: CATSRDGGGGRGGELFF.

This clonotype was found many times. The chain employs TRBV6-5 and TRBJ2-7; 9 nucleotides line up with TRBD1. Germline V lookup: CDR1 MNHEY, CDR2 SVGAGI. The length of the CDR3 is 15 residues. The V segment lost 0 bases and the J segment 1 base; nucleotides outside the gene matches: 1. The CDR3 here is CASSYSGTGSYEQYF. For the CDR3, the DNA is TGTGCCAGCAGTTACTCCGGGACAGGGTCCTACGAGCAGTACTTC.

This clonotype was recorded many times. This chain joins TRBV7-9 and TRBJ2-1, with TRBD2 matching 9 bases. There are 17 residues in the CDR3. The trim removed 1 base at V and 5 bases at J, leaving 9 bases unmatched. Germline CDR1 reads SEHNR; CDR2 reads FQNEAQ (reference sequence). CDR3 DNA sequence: TGTGCCAGCAGCTTAGGCGTGGCGGGAGGGCCTAACAATGAGCAGTTCTTC. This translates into CASSLGVAGGPNNEQFF.

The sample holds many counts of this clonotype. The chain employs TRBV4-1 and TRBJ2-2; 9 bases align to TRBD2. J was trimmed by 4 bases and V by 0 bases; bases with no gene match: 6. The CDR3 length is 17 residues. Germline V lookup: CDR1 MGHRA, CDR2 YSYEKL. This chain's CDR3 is CASSQEGGGRATGELFF. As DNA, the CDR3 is TGCGCCAGCAGCCAAGAAGGGGGCGGGAGGGCCACCGGGGAGCTGTTTTTT.

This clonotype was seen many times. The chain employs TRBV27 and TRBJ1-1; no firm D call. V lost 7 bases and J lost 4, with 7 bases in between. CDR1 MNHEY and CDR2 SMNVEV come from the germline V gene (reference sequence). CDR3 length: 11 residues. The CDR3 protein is CASTEGTEAFF. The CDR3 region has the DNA TGTGCCAGCACCGAAGGCACTGAAGCTTTCTTT.

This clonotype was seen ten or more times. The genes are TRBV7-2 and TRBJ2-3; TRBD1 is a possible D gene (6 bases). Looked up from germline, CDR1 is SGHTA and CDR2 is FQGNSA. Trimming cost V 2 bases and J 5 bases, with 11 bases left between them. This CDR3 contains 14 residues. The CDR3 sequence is CASSLIPQGDTQYF. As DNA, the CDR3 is TGTGCCAGCAGCTTAATCCCACAGGGAGATACGCAGTATTTT.

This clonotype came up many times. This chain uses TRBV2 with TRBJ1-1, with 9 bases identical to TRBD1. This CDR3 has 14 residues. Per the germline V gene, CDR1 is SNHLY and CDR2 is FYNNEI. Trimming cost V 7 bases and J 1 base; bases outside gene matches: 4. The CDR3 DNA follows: TGTGCCAGCACTCCGGACAGGGGGAACACTGAAGCTTTCTTT. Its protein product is CASTPDRGNTEAFF.

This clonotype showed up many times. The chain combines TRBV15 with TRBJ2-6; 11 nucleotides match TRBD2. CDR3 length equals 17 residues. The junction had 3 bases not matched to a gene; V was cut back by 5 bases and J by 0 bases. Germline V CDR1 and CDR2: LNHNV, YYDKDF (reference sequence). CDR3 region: CATSPGLAASGANVLTF. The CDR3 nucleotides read TGTGCCACCAGCCCGGGACTAGCGGCCTCTGGGGCCAACGTCCTGACTTTC.

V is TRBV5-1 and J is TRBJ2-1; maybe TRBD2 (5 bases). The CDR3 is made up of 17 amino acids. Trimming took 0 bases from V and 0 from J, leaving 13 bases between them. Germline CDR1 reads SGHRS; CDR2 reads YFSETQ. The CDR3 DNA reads TGCGCCAGCAGCTTGGTGGCGGGTCCCAGCTCCTACAATGAGCAGTTCTTC. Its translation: CASSLVAGPSSYNEQFF.

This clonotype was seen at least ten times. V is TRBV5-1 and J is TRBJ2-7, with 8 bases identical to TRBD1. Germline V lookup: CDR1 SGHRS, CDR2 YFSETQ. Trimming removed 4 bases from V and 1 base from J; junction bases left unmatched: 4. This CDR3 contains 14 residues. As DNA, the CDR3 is TGCGCCAGCAGCCTGGACAGGGAATCCTACGAGCAGTACTTC. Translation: CASSLDRESYEQYF.

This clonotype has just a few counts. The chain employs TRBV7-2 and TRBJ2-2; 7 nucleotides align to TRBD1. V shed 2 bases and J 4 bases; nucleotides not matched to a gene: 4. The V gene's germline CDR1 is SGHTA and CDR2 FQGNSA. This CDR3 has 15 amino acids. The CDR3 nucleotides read TGTGCCAGCAGCTTAACAGGGGCGGGCACCGGGGAGCTGTTTTTT. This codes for CASSLTGAGTGELFF.

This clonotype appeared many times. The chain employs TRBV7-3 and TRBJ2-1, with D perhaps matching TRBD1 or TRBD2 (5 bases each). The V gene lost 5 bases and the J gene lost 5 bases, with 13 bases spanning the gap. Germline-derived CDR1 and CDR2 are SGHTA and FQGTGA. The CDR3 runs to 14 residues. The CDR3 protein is CASSPSRGNNEQFF. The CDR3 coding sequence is TGTGCCAGCAGCCCATCGAGGGGCAACAATGAGCAGTTCTTC.

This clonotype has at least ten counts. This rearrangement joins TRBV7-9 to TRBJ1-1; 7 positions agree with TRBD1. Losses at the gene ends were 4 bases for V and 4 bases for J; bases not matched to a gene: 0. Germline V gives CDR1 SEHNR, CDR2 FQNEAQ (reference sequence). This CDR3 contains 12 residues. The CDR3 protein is CASSSGGTEAFF. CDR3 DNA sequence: TGTGCCAGCAGCTCAGGGGGCACTGAAGCTTTCTTT.

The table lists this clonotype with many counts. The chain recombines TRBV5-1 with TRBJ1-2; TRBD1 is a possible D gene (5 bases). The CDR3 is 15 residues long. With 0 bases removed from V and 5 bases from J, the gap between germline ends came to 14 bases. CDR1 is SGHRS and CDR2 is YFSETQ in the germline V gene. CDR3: CASSLGGPDRYGYTF. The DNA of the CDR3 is TGCGCCAGCAGCTTGGGGGGACCGGACCGGTATGGCTACACCTTC.

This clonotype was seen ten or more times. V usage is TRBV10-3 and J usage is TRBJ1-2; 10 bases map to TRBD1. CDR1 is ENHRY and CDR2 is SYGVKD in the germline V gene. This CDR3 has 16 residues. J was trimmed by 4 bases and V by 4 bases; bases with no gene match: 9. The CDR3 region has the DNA TGTGCCATCAGTGGACAGGGGGCCCAGGAGACCTATGGCTACACCTTC. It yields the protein CAISGQGAQETYGYTF.

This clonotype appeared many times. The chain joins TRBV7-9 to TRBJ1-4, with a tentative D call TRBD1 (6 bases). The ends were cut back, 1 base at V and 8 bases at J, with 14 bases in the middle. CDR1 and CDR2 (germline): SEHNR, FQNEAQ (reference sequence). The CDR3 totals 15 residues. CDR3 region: CASSLGGPTREKLFF. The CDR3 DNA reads TGTGCCAGCAGCTTAGGGGGGCCAACAAGGGAAAAACTGTTTTTT.

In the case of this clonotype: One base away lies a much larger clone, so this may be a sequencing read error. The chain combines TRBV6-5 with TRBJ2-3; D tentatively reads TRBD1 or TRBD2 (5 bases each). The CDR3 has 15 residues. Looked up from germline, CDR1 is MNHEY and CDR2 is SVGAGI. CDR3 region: CARSYSGSSTDTQYF. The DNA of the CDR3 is TGTGCCAGAAGTTACTCAGGGAGTAGTACAGATACGCAGTATTTT.

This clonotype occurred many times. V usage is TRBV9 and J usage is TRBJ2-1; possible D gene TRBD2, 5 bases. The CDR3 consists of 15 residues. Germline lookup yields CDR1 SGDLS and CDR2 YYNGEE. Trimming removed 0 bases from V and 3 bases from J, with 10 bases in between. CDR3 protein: CASSVGSRGYNEQFF. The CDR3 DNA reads TGTGCCAGCAGCGTAGGGAGTCGGGGCTACAATGAGCAGTTCTTC.

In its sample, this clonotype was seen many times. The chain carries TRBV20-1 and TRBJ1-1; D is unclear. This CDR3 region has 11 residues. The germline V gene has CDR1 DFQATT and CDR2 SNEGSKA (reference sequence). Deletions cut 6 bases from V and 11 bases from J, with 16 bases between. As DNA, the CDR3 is TGCAGTGCCCCCCCGGACCCTAGGGCTTTCTTT. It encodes CSAPPDPRAFF.

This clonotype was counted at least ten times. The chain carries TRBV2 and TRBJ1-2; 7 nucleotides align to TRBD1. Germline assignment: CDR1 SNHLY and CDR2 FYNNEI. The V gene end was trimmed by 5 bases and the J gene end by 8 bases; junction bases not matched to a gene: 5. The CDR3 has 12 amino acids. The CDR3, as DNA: TGTGCCAGCAGTACGGGACAGCGGGGCTACACCTTC. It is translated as CASSTGQRGYTF.

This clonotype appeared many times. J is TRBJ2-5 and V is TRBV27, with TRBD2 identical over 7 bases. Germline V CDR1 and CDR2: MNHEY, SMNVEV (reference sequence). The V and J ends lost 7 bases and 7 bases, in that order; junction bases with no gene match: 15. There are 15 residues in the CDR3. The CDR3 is CASIMTPSGGVTQYF. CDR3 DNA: TGTGCCAGCATCATGACCCCGTCGGGAGGAGTGACCCAGTACTTC.

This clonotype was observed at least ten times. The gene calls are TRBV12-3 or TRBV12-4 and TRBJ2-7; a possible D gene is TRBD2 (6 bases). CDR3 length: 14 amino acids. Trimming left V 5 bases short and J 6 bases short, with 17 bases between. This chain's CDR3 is CASSLGTPPSEQYF. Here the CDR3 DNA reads TGTGCCAGCAGTCTCGGGACTCCACCCTCCGAGCAGTACTTC.